Listed here are 10 T cell receptor beta chains from one sample, sequenced in a study of identical twins. One entry per CDR3 protein, called by TCRdb with MiXCR from the 5' RACE reads. The sample lists about 500,000 distinct CDR3 sequences, roughly an eighth occurring once. This sample also belongs to another study, concerning yellow fever vaccine responses in identical twins.

Specimen: CD4+ T cells sorted from blood. The receptor set was obtained from a woman in her late teens or twenties in good health.

The V call is TRBV6-1, the J call TRBJ2-5; D ambiguous. The CDR3 contains 14 residues. Germline CDR1 MNHNS, CDR2 SASEGT. Trimming pared 7 bases from V and 4 bases from J, leaving 16 bases between. The CDR3 protein is CASTDYGWGETQYF. In nucleotides, the CDR3 is TGTGCCAGCACCGATTACGGTTGGGGAGAGACCCAGTACTTC.

This clonotype appeared a few times. The chain combines TRBV6-2 or TRBV6-3 with TRBJ2-1; 8 nucleotides agree with TRBD2. The germline V gene has CDR1 MNHEY and CDR2 SVGEGT. CDR3 length: 13 residues. With V trimmed by 9 bases and J by 4 bases, 5 bases remained unmatched. The CDR3 loop is CARDGGDYNEQFF. CDR3 sequence (DNA): TGTGCCAGGGACGGGGGGGATTACAATGAGCAGTTCTTC.

The chain employs TRBV3-1 and TRBJ2-3; tentatively, D is TRBD2 (7 bases). Trimming pared 4 bases from V and 1 base from J, leaving 15 bases between. From germline, CDR1 is LGHDT and CDR2 YNNKEL (reference sequence). CDR3 length equals 16 residues. The CDR3 DNA is TGTGCCAGCAGCCGGGGGGGCGGCCAGGGCACAGATACGCAGTATTTT. Amino acid sequence: CASSRGGGQGTDTQYF.

The chain is built from TRBV29-1 and TRBJ2-1; 15 bases align to TRBD2. The CDR3 length is 15 residues. With 6 bases clipped from V and 7 bases from J, the junction kept 7 bases outside the gene matches. From germline, CDR1 is SQVTM and CDR2 ANQGSEA. CDR3 amino acids: CSVSGTSGRTNEQFF. DNA of the CDR3: TGCAGCGTCTCTGGGACTAGCGGGAGGACGAATGAGCAGTTCTTC.

This clonotype was counted between two and nine times. The rearrangement joins TRBV20-1 to TRBJ2-6; maybe TRBD2 (6 bases). Trimming stripped 5 bases from V and 0 bases from J, with 14 bases between. Per the germline V gene, CDR1 is DFQATT and CDR2 is SNEGSKA (reference sequence). The CDR3 has 16 amino acids. DNA of the CDR3: TGCAGTGCTGGGACTTTCTCATTCTCTGGGGCCAACGTCCTGACTTTC. This translates into CSAGTFSFSGANVLTF.

This clonotype was found a few times. The chain is built from TRBV7-9 and TRBJ2-7; D possibly corresponds to TRBD2 (6 bases). This CDR3 comprises 15 residues. V lost 5 bases and J lost 5, with 19 bases in between. The V gene's germline CDR1 is SEHNR and CDR2 FQNEAQ (reference sequence). CDR3 protein: CASSAAGTSLNEQYF. CDR3 nucleotides: TGTGCCAGCAGCGCTGCGGGGACCTCCTTAAACGAGCAGTACTTC. The full variable domain, in which reference TRBV7-9 and TRBJ2-7 provide the parts outside the CDR3, is DTGVSQNPRHKITKRGQNVTFRCDPISEHNRLYWYRQTLGQGPEFLTYFQNEAQLEKSRLLSDRFSAERPKGSFSTLEIQRTEQGDSAMYLCASSAAGTSLNEQYFGPGTRLTVT.

In its sample, this clonotype was seen a few times. V and J are TRBV29-1 and TRBJ2-5, with no clear D. The CDR3 sequence is 12 residues long. Germline V gene sequence: CDR1 SQVTM, CDR2 ANQGSEA. Trimming pared 1 base from V and 3 bases from J, leaving 6 bases between. CDR3 DNA sequence: TGCAGCGTTGAAGGGTACGAAGAGACCCAGTACTTC. It encodes CSVEGYEETQYF. The full variable domain, rest sourced from reference TRBV29-1 and TRBJ2-5, is SAVISQKPSRDICQRGTSLTIQCQVDSQVTMMFWYRQQPGQSLTLIATANQGSEATYESGFVIDKFPISRPNLTFSTLTVSNMSPEDSSIYLCSVEGYEETQYFGPGTRLLVL.

This clonotype occurred a few times. J is TRBJ2-2 and V is TRBV3-1, with 7 positions matching TRBD1. The ends lost 4 bases at V and 0 bases at J; junction bases unmatched: 5. The germline V gene encodes CDR1 LGHDT and CDR2 YNNKEL (reference sequence). The CDR3 has 16 residues. The CDR3: CASSPPQGANTGELFF. The CDR3 DNA is TGTGCCAGCAGCCCACCTCAGGGGGCGAACACCGGGGAGCTGTTTTTT. The full variable domain, its missing parts supplied by reference TRBV3-1 and TRBJ2-2, is DTAVSQTPKYLVTQMGNDKSIKCEQNLGHDTMYWYKQDSKKFLKIMFSYNNKELIINETVPNRFSPKSPDKAHLNLHINSLELGDSAVYFCASSPPQGANTGELFFGEGSRLTVL.

This clonotype was detected only a few times. This chain connects TRBV15 to TRBJ2-7; 8 bases align to TRBD1. CDR1 and CDR2 from the germline V gene are LNHNV and YYDKDF (reference sequence). This CDR3 contains 15 residues. Unmatched junction bases numbered 8, after V lost 6 bases and J lost 1 base. The CDR3, as DNA: TGTGCCACCAGGAGATCCGGACAGGGTTCCTACGAGCAGTACTTC. It is translated as CATRRSGQGSYEQYF.

This clonotype was picked up a small number of times. This chain uses TRBV27 with TRBJ2-7; tentatively, D is TRBD2 (6 bases). CDR1 and CDR2 (germline): MNHEY, SMNVEV (reference sequence). Deletions cut 3 bases from V and 4 bases from J, with 16 bases between. The CDR3 consists of 15 residues. The CDR3 here is CASSLGGKGKYEQYF. CDR3 DNA sequence: TGTGCCAGCAGTTTGGGGGGAAAGGGGAAGTACGAGCAGTACTTC.